This is a list of T cell receptor beta chains from one sample in a study of T cell repertoires in cytomegalovirus infection. Each CDR3 protein gets one entry after TCRdb re-called the reads with MiXCR. This table has some 280,000 distinct CDR3 sequences, roughly 13% appearing once. The sample taken for sequencing was PBMCs. Receptor source: a human donor in good health (CMV status not recorded). Some clones in this sample may be carry-over from other donors' samples. Each CDR3 is given with its conserved first and last residue. D genes are given only for firm matches. Clone size is not always given. Where it is, it says once, few, many or a class for expanded clones.

abundance	d_gene	v_gene	j_gene	CDR3nt	CDR3aa
many	TRBD2	TRBV7-8	TRBJ2-1	TGTGCCAGCAGCTTCGGGGGGAGGTCCTACAATGAGCAGTTCTTC	CASSFGGRSYNEQFF
NA	TRBD2	TRBV20-1	TRBJ2-1	TGCAGTGCTAGAGCCCCGACTAGCGGGGTCTACAATGAGCAGTTCTTC	CSARAPTSGVYNEQFF
NA	NA	TRBV7-8	TRBJ2-1	TGTGCCAGCAGCCCAATTAGCGAGAACTACAATGACCAGTTCTTC	CASSPISENYNDQFF
many	NA	TRBV7-2	TRBJ1-2	TGTGCCAGCAGCCTCAACACGCGGTATGGCTACACCTTC	CASSLNTRYGYTF
NA	TRBD2	TRBV7-3	TRBJ2-1	TGTGCCAGCAGCCTACTGGGGGGGGGTGGGAGGTCCTACAATGAGCAGTTCTTC	CASSLLGGGGRSYNEQFF
many	NA	TRBV12-3/TRBV12-4	TRBJ2-3	TGTGCCAGCAGTTCGGCAGGCAAAACCCTTTCAGATACGCAGTATTTT	CASSSAGKTLSDTQYF
few	NA	TRBV14	TRBJ2-1	TGTGCCAGCAGCCAGGCGTGGAATGAGCAGTTCTTC	CASSQAWNEQFF
few	TRBD1	TRBV9	TRBJ1-3	TGTGCCAGCAGCGTAGCCGAGACAGGGGCCGGAAACACCATATATTTT	CASSVAETGAGNTIYF
many	TRBD2	TRBV19	TRBJ2-1	TGTGCCAGTGGAGCGACTAGCGGGGGGAGCAATGAGCAGTTCTTC	CASGATSGGSNEQFF
few	NA	TRBV12-3/TRBV12-4	TRBJ2-1	TGTGCCAGCAGTTTCTACGGGGCTGGCTACAATGAGCAGTTCTTC	CASSFYGAGYNEQFF
many	TRBD2	TRBV12-3/TRBV12-4	TRBJ2-1	TGTGCCAGCAGTTTAGCGCTAGCGGGGGCCGGAGATGAGCAGTTCTTC	CASSLALAGAGDEQFF
few	NA	TRBV19	TRBJ1-5	TGTGCCAGTAGTGGGCCAGCCCTCAATCAGCCCCAGCATTTT	CASSGPALNQPQHF
many	NA	TRBV11-1	TRBJ1-2	TGTGCCAGCAGCCACGGGAGGAACTATGGCTACACCTTC	CASSHGRNYGYTF
many	TRBD2	TRBV20-1	TRBJ2-7	TGCAGTGCTAGAGATGGGCGGGGGGCGCTCGAGCAGTACTTC	CSARDGRGALEQYF
NA	TRBD2	TRBV29-1	TRBJ2-3	TGCAGCGTTGTTGCCGGGACTAGCGCAGATACGCAGTATTTT	CSVVAGTSADTQYF
many	TRBD1	TRBV15	TRBJ1-1	TGTGCCACCAGCAGTGGACAGGGCATGAACACTGAAGCTTTCTTT	CATSSGQGMNTEAFF
few	NA	TRBV7-9	TRBJ2-2	TGTGCCAGCAGCTTCGGACAACAAACCGGGGAGCTGTTTTTT	CASSFGQQTGELFF
NA	NA	TRBV6-1	TRBJ2-1	TGTGCCAGCAGTGAAGCGCTTGCAGGGGCCGGGGTTAATGAGCAGTTCTTC	CASSEALAGAGVNEQFF
few	NA	TRBV29-1	TRBJ2-6	TGCAGCGTTGAGTACACGAGGGAGACAGGGGCCAACGTCCTGACTTTC	CSVEYTRETGANVLTF
few	TRBD1	TRBV7-9	TRBJ2-2	TGTGCCAGCAGCCAGCGGGACAGGGAGAACACCGGGGAGCTGTTTTTT	CASSQRDRENTGELFF
many	NA	TRBV12-3/TRBV12-4	TRBJ2-5	TGTGCCAGCAGTTTAGGGGCCCTCCAAGAGACCCAGTACTTC	CASSLGALQETQYF
NA	NA	TRBV7-4	TRBJ2-5	TGTGCCAGCAGCCCCGACGGGGGCCCACCTGAGGAGACCCAGTACTTC	CASSPDGGPPEETQYF
NA	NA	TRBV6-4	TRBJ2-7	TGTGCCAGCAGTGAAGTTGTCGACTCCTACGAGCAGTACTTC	CASSEVVDSYEQYF
many	NA	TRBV7-9	TRBJ1-4	TGTGCCAGCGGTAGTGGGGGGCTACATGAAAAACTGTTTTTT	CASGSGGLHEKLFF
many	NA	TRBV11-2	TRBJ1-1	TGTGCCAGCAGCTTAATAGGGTTTGAAGCTTTCTTT	CASSLIGFEAFF
many	TRBD2	TRBV7-9	TRBJ2-3	TGTGCCCAAATGGGACTAGCGGCCAGCACAGATACGCAGTATTTT	CAQMGLAASTDTQYF
NA	NA	TRBV14	TRBJ1-1	TGTGCCAGCAGCCAGGCGGACCGATACACTGAAGCTTTCTTT	CASSQADRYTEAFF